The clone carrying this T cell receptor (beta chain) came up a few times. What it recognizes is unknown. The sample comes from a study of shared clonotypes between healthy human individuals. Points from the study as a whole: A reduction in generation probabilities was seen for non-shared clonotypes relative to those shared by all four donors. Sequencing of the sorted subsets was shown by rarefaction to be incomplete despite large depth.

Replicate PCRs from sorted subsets contained about 0.2 ug DNA, which is around 30,000 T cell genomes. Method: immunoSEQ multiplex PCR; TCRdb's copy keeps in-frame clones and lacks some. The table records 600,000 to 700,000 clones, around 78% of them present only once. The CDR3 extends over 16 amino acids. CDR1 is KGHSH and CDR2 is LQKENI in the germline V gene. V lost 0 bases to trimming and J lost 4 bases, with 10 bases between them. The chain recombines TRBV18 with TRBJ2-6; D is uncertain. Sequenced input: memory CD4+ T cells sorted from blood. Subset reported: CD45RA-negative fraction. The receptor was isolated from a woman aged 25 to 39 in good health. The CDR3, as DNA: TGTGCCAGCTCACCACCGGGAAGGAGCGGGGCCAACGTCCTGACTTTC. This sequence encodes CASSPPGRSGANVLTF.